Below are 26 T cell receptor beta chains sequenced from a single sample in a study of cytomegalovirus exposure and HLA in healthy donors. PCR primers comprised 60 Vbeta and 13 Jbeta primers. Measured with immunoSEQ multiplex PCR; TCRdb has only the in-frame clones, and not every one. This sample has about 200,000 clones, with about 80% found just once. Material for sequencing was PBMCs. The receptors were gathered from a woman aged 25-40 years in good health and CMV-seropositive.

The gene calls are TRBV7-6 and TRBJ2-7; 7 nucleotides line up with TRBD2. The trim removed 1 base at V and 0 bases at J, leaving 6 bases unmatched. The CDR3 is 16 amino acids. The germline V gene encodes CDR1 SGHVS and CDR2 FNYEAQ. CDR3 amino acids: CASSLGSGTLSYEQYF. The CDR3 nucleotides are TGTGCCAGCAGCTTAGGGAGCGGGACCCTCTCCTACGAGCAGTACTTC.

The gene calls are TRBV10-3 and TRBJ2-3, with no clear D. CDR1 is ENHRY and CDR2 is SYGVKD in the germline V gene. With 2 bases removed from V and 2 bases from J, the gap between germline ends came to 11 bases. This CDR3 is built from 15 residues. The DNA of the CDR3 is TGTGCCATCAGTGAGGCCCCTCAGAACACAGATACGCAGTATTTT. Protein: CAISEAPQNTDTQYF.

The chain uses TRBV11-2 and TRBJ2-1; tentatively, D is TRBD1 (6 bases). The ends were cut back, 7 bases at V and 6 bases at J, with 22 bases in the middle. This CDR3 comprises 16 residues. Per germline, CDR1 SGHAT and CDR2 FQNNGV. CDR3: CASNPIRDTVGNEQFF. CDR3 coding DNA: TGTGCCAGCAACCCAATACGGGACACCGTCGGCAATGAGCAGTTCTTC.

The chain joins TRBV19 to TRBJ1-1; no firm D call. The germline V gene has CDR1 LNHDA and CDR2 SQIVND (reference sequence). Trimming cost V 2 bases and J 4 bases, with 11 bases left between them. This CDR3 is 14 amino acids long. The chain's CDR3 is CASSITGFSTEAFF. The CDR3 DNA is TGTGCCAGTAGTATAACGGGGTTTAGCACTGAAGCTTTCTTT.

This clone appeared a few times. The V call is TRBV28, the J call TRBJ2-7, with no clear D. CDR1 is MDHEN and CDR2 is SYDVKM in the germline V gene. The V end was cut by 4 bases, the J end by 2 bases, with 3 bases between. The CDR3 sequence is 11 residues long. The CDR3 DNA follows: TGTGCCAGCAGTTCCACCTACGAGCAGTACTTC. Protein sequence: CASSSTYEQYF.

V gene TRBV27 combines with J gene TRBJ2-7; D may be TRBD2 (5 bases). The CDR3 contains 16 residues. V was shortened by 8 bases and J by 0 bases, with 20 bases between the two germline ends. CDR1 and CDR2 (germline): MNHEY, SMNVEV (reference sequence). In nucleotides, the CDR3 is TGTGCCAGCTCACCAGAGGCTAGCTGGAGCTCCTACGAGCAGTACTTC. It translates to CASSPEASWSSYEQYF.

The rearrangement joins TRBV5-1 to TRBJ1-4; 7 bases agree with TRBD1. This CDR3 is built from 13 residues. Per germline, CDR1 SGHRS and CDR2 YFSETQ. The junction had 1 base not matched to a gene; V was cut back by 4 bases and J by 4 bases. The CDR3: CASSRDSNEKLFF. CDR3 nucleotide sequence: TGCGCCAGCAGCCGGGACAGTAATGAAAAACTGTTTTTT.

The chain recombines TRBV5-1 with TRBJ1-4; 7 nucleotides align to TRBD1. CDR1 and CDR2 from the germline V gene are SGHRS and YFSETQ. With V trimmed by 4 bases and J by 8 bases, 11 bases remained unmatched. The CDR3 is 15 amino acids. CDR3 sequence (DNA): TGCGCCAGCAGCCCCCATCGACAGGGAGGCGAAAAACTGTTTTTT. Its protein product is CASSPHRQGGEKLFF.

The chain recombines TRBV7-2 with TRBJ2-3, with 10 nucleotides matching TRBD2. CDR3 length equals 15 residues. Germline V gives CDR1 SGHTA, CDR2 FQGNSA. The ends lost 4 bases at V and 3 bases at J; junction bases unmatched: 4. The CDR3 DNA reads as TGTGCCAGCAGCTCAAATAGCGGGGGGACAGATACGCAGTATTTT. Its translation is CASSSNSGGTDTQYF.

This clone was seen only once. This rearrangement joins TRBV6-1 to TRBJ1-1; TRBD1 aligns across 10 bases. CDR1 and CDR2 (germline): MNHNS, SASEGT. Trimming removed 4 bases from V and 2 bases from J; junction bases left unmatched: 4. The CDR3 spans 15 residues. CDR3 DNA: TGTGCCAGCAGTGTCGACAGGGGGCGTAACACTGAAGCTTTCTTT. This codes for CASSVDRGRNTEAFF.

The chain combines TRBV7-2 with TRBJ2-7; 8 bases line up with TRBD1. V lost 6 bases, J lost 3 bases, and 10 bases stayed unmatched. Per germline, CDR1 SGHTA and CDR2 FQGNSA. This CDR3 is 15 amino acids long. CDR3 amino acids: CASSWSGTGGYEQYF. CDR3 in DNA: TGTGCCAGCAGTTGGTCCGGGACAGGAGGCTACGAGCAGTACTTC.

This chain connects TRBV5-1 to TRBJ2-1, with 15 positions matching TRBD2. The CDR3 consists of 16 residues. Germline CDR1 SGHRS, CDR2 YFSETQ. J lost 6 bases, V lost 4 bases, and 5 bases had no gene match. CDR3 DNA: TGCGCCAGCAGCCCCGGGACTAGCGGGGGGTTCAATGAGCAGTTCTTC. This translates into CASSPGTSGGFNEQFF.

This clone was detected only once. The chain couples TRBV4-1 to TRBJ2-7, with 7 bases that match TRBD1. The CDR3 totals 14 residues. CDR1 and CDR2 from the germline V gene are MGHRA and YSYEKL. Germline trimming cut 9 bases from V and 3 bases from J; bases unmatched to any gene: 11. The CDR3, as DNA: TGCGCCAGTGGAGCCGGGACAGCAGACTACGAGCAGTACTTC. Translation gives CASGAGTADYEQYF.

Only a few counts were recorded for this clone. The chain recombines TRBV7-2 with TRBJ1-1; D perhaps matches TRBD1 (6 bases). The CDR3 extends over 17 amino acids. Germline CDR1 reads SGHTA; CDR2 reads FQGNSA. V was trimmed by 0 bases and J by 0 bases, leaving 14 bases between them. The CDR3 DNA reads TGTGCCAGCAGCTTAGCCTACAGGGCGACGGTGAACACTGAAGCTTTCTTT. Translating it yields CASSLAYRATVNTEAFF.

The J gene is TRBJ1-3, the V gene TRBV6-6; 7 nucleotides agree with TRBD1. The CDR3 has 15 amino acids. Germline loops: CDR1 MNHNY, CDR2 SVGAGI (reference sequence). Losses at the gene ends were 5 bases for V and 0 bases for J; bases not matched to a gene: 4. CDR3 amino acids: CASSGWDSSGNTIYF. As DNA, the CDR3 is TGTGCCAGCAGTGGGTGGGACAGCTCTGGAAACACCATATATTTT.

This clone was counted between two and nine times. The chain combines TRBV5-1 with TRBJ1-4, with 9 positions matching TRBD1. Unmatched junction bases numbered 3, after V lost 4 bases and J lost 5 bases. The CDR3 runs to 14 residues. Germline V lookup: CDR1 SGHRS, CDR2 YFSETQ. This chain's CDR3 is CASSVGTGNEKLFF. CDR3 sequence (DNA): TGCGCCAGCAGCGTGGGGACAGGGAATGAAAAACTGTTTTTT.

The gene calls are TRBV10-3 and TRBJ1-1; the D is unclear. The CDR3 loop spans 14 amino acids. Germline values: CDR1 ENHRY, CDR2 SYGVKD. V gave up 6 bases and J gave up 0 bases, with 11 bases separating them. The CDR3 coding sequence is TGTGCCATCAGCCCCGGTATGGTGAACACTGAAGCTTTCTTT. Amino acid sequence: CAISPGMVNTEAFF.

The rearrangement uses TRBV18 and TRBJ2-1; 9 nucleotides align to TRBD2. The J segment lost 4 bases and the V segment lost 3 bases, leaving 1 base of the junction unmatched. The CDR3 is made up of 14 amino acids. Germline assignment: CDR1 KGHSH and CDR2 LQKENI. The CDR3 nucleotides are TGTGCCAGCTCACCGAGCGGGGGGTACAATGAGCAGTTCTTC. Protein product: CASSPSGGYNEQFF.

The chain is built from TRBV7-2 and TRBJ1-2, with 8 positions matching TRBD1. The germline V gene has CDR1 SGHTA and CDR2 FQGNSA. Unmatched junction bases numbered 9, after V lost 4 bases and J lost 5 bases. The CDR3 length is 15 residues. The CDR3 protein is CASSSPRTGLYGYTF. In DNA form, the CDR3 reads TGTGCCAGCAGCTCCCCTCGGACAGGGCTATATGGCTACACCTTC.

This clone appeared a single time. V usage is TRBV30 and J usage is TRBJ2-7; 11 bases are shared with TRBD2. V shed 0 bases and J 4 bases; nucleotides not matched to a gene: 5. The CDR3 has 15 amino acids. Germline CDR1 reads GTSNPN; CDR2 reads SVGIG (reference sequence). DNA for the CDR3: TGTGCCTGGAGTGTCTGGACTAGCGGGCTTTACGAGCAGTACTTC. This codes for CAWSVWTSGLYEQYF.

The chain recombines TRBV5-1 with TRBJ1-1, with TRBD1 identical over 7 bases. Trimming at V came to 4 bases and at J to 2 bases, leaving 11 bases not matched to a gene. Germline CDR1 is SGHRS and CDR2 is YFSETQ. The CDR3 runs to 16 residues. The CDR3 loop reads CASSPQPTGHNTEAFF. The CDR3 region has the DNA TGCGCCAGCAGCCCTCAACCGACAGGGCATAACACTGAAGCTTTCTTT. Together with reference TRBV5-1 and TRBJ1-1, the CDR3 gives the full variable domain: KAGVTQTPRYLIKTRGQQVTLSCSPISGHRSVSWYQQTPGQGLQFLFEYFSETQRNKGNFPGRFSGRQFSNSRSEMNVSTLELGDSALYLCASSPQPTGHNTEAFFGQGTRLTVV.

The chain carries TRBV7-3 and TRBJ2-5; unclear D gene. This CDR3 is built from 13 residues. The V end was cut by 5 bases, the J end by 2 bases, with 9 bases between. Germline CDR1 is SGHTA and CDR2 is FQGTGA. CDR3 in amino acids: CASSQTVQETQYF. CDR3 nucleotide sequence: TGTGCCAGCAGCCAAACGGTACAAGAGACCCAGTACTTC.

This clone has more than one count but fewer than ten. V gene TRBV5-1 combines with J gene TRBJ1-5, with 7 bases matching TRBD1. This CDR3 spans 14 amino acids. Germline-derived CDR1 and CDR2 are SGHRS and YFSETQ. The V segment lost 5 bases and the J segment 6 bases; nucleotides outside the gene matches: 8. The CDR3 bases are TGCGCCAGCAGTCGGGACAGTTTAAGTCAGCCCCAGCATTTT. This sequence encodes CASSRDSLSQPQHF.

J is TRBJ2-3 and V is TRBV11-3; tentative D call: TRBD2 (6 bases). This CDR3 has 15 residues. Germline values: CDR1 SGHNT, CDR2 YENEEA. Deletions cut 5 bases from V and 6 bases from J, with 18 bases between. The CDR3 spells CASSRSGNLGDTQYF. In DNA, the CDR3 is TGTGCCAGCAGCCGTAGCGGCAACCTTGGGGATACGCAGTATTTT.

The chain combines TRBV4-2 with TRBJ1-2, with a tentative D call TRBD1 (6 bases). The CDR3 totals 15 residues. Per the germline V gene, CDR1 is LGHNA and CDR2 is YNFKEQ. The V end was cut by 0 bases, the J end by 5 bases, with 13 bases between. The CDR3 coding sequence is TGTGCCAGCAGCCAAGAACAGGGATTTGTGTATGGCTACACCTTC. This translates into CASSQEQGFVYGYTF.

This clone is classed as medium-sized. This rearrangement joins TRBV6-1 to TRBJ1-5, with no clear D. The CDR3 consists of 15 residues. CDR1 and CDR2 (germline): MNHNS, SASEGT. Trimming pared 6 bases from V and 0 bases from J, leaving 12 bases between. The CDR3 sequence: CASSQADGSNQPQHF. The CDR3 DNA reads as TGTGCCAGCAGCCAAGCGGACGGTAGCAATCAGCCCCAGCATTTT.